This entry lists 31 T cell receptor beta chains sequenced from one sample in a study of Ad26.COV2.S vaccination and SARS-CoV-2 variants. Specified treatment: over 15 received Ad26.COV2.S at low or high dose, single or two shots; 5 received placebo; per-sample allocation not given. The study sampled participants on day 63 after the first vaccine or placebo injection. Measured with immunoSEQ multiplex PCR; TCRdb has only the in-frame clones, and not every one. The sample has around 380,000 clones, roughly nine tenths seen once. Here the sequenced sample was peripheral blood, taken in a trial of Ad26.COV2.S vaccine versus placebo. Receptors were obtained from a person aged 18-65 years who received the Ad26.COV2.S COVID-19 vaccine or a placebo.

The rearrangement links TRBV19 to TRBJ1-5, with D perhaps TRBD1 (6 bases). The CDR3 has 18 residues. Trimming left V 9 bases short and J 0 bases short, with 24 bases between. Germline CDR1 is LNHDA and CDR2 is SQIVND (reference sequence). The CDR3 protein is CASRLDRGGEISNQPQHF. For the CDR3, the DNA is TGTGCCAGCCGATTAGATAGGGGGGGAGAGATTAGCAATCAGCCCCAGCATTTT.

A remark on this clone: Other DNA sequences in this sample translate to the same CDR3. The V and J genes are TRBV5-1 and TRBJ1-1; unclear D gene. From germline, CDR1 is SGHRS and CDR2 YFSETQ. The CDR3 is 13 amino acids. V was pared by 0 bases and J by 0 bases, with 3 bases between. The CDR3 is CASSLEVNTEAFF. CDR3 nucleotide sequence: TGCGCCAGCAGCTTGGAGGTGAACACTGAAGCTTTCTTT.

The rearrangement links TRBV27 to TRBJ2-1; TRBD2 matches 7 bases. Unmatched junction bases numbered 1, after V lost 2 bases and J lost 6 bases. The V gene's germline CDR1 is MNHEY and CDR2 SMNVEV (reference sequence). The CDR3 contains 13 residues. CDR3 bases: TGTGCCAGCAGTTTACGCGGGGGCAATGAGCAGTTCTTC. This codes for CASSLRGGNEQFF.

V usage is TRBV29-1 and J usage is TRBJ2-6; a weak D match, TRBD1 (5 bases). CDR3 length: 13 residues. Per germline, CDR1 SQVTM and CDR2 ANQGSEA. The V end lost 6 bases, the J end lost 1 base, and 7 bases lay between the germline ends. The CDR3 DNA sequence: TGCAGCGTAGGGGTGTCTGGGGCCAACGTCCTGACTTTC. Translated, it gives CSVGVSGANVLTF.

J is TRBJ1-2 and V is TRBV19; D uncertain. Between the trimmed V and J ends, which lost 2 bases and 4 bases, there was a span of 8 bases. The CDR3 contains 13 residues. Germline V lookup: CDR1 LNHDA, CDR2 SQIVND (reference sequence). The CDR3 DNA is TGTGCCAGTAGTATATACGGCGGCTATGGCTACACCTTC. Translated: CASSIYGGYGYTF.

This chain joins TRBV2 and TRBJ2-3, with unresolved D. CDR3 size: 14 residues. The germline V gene encodes CDR1 SNHLY and CDR2 FYNNEI. V lost 8 bases, J lost 1 base, and 13 bases lay in between. Here the CDR3 reads CASASATRTDTQYF. DNA for the CDR3: TGTGCCAGCGCCTCGGCTACTCGCACAGATACGCAGTATTTT.

V and J are TRBV27 and TRBJ2-5; D call uncertain. The CDR3 contains 14 residues. The ends were cut back, 10 bases at V and 1 base at J, with 16 bases in the middle. CDR1 is MNHEY, CDR2 SMNVEV, per germline (reference sequence). The CDR3 DNA reads as TGTGCCACCCGGTTCCTGGGGTCCCAAGAGACCCAGTACTTC. This codes for CATRFLGSQETQYF.

This clone came up many times. CDR3 sequence reads: CASSQESFTGNTIYF. CDR3 DNA sequence: TGCGCCAGCAGCCAAGAAAGCTTTACTGGAAACACCATATATTTT. The chain recombines TRBV4-1 with TRBJ1-3, with D hard to call. The CDR3 spans 15 residues. In germline, CDR1 is MGHRA, CDR2 YSYEKL. Trimming took 0 bases from V and 2 from J, leaving 8 bases between them.

The chain has TRBV12-3 or TRBV12-4 and TRBJ2-7, with D possibly TRBD1 on 7 matching bases. Trimming removed 8 bases from V and 1 base from J, with 12 bases in between. CDR3 length equals 13 residues. DNA of the CDR3: TGTGCCAGCCGGAGGGGACAGTCCTACGAGCAGTACTTC. Residues: CASRRGQSYEQYF.

The V gene is TRBV6-5, the J gene TRBJ2-1; D gene uncertain. The CDR3 runs 11 residues. The germline V gene has CDR1 MNHEY and CDR2 SVGAGI. Trimming left V 6 bases short and J 9 bases short, with 9 bases between. The CDR3 region is CASRWGAEQFF. In DNA, the CDR3 is TGTGCCAGCAGGTGGGGTGCTGAGCAGTTCTTC.

The V call is TRBV7-8, the J call TRBJ2-7; D remains ambiguous. V shed 4 bases and J shed 4 bases, with 8 bases lying between them. Per germline, CDR1 SGHVS and CDR2 FQNEAQ. The CDR3 is made up of 12 amino acids. The CDR3 nucleotides read TGTGCCAGCAGCTCGACGGTGTACGAGCAGTACTTC. Its translation: CASSSTVYEQYF.

This chain joins TRBV21-1 and TRBJ2-2; the table's D call, TRBD1, has no DNA check behind it. TRBV21-1 constitutes a pseudogene. This CDR3 has 14 residues. CDR3 DNA sequence: TGTGCCACTCGACAGGGGGCGAACACCGGGGAGCTGTTTTTT. Residues: CATRQGANTGELFF.

V gene TRBV19 combines with J gene TRBJ1-1; possible D gene TRBD1, 5 bases. The length of the CDR3 is 15 residues. Deletions cut 6 bases from V and 1 base from J, with 15 bases between. CDR1 is LNHDA, CDR2 SQIVND, per germline (reference sequence). This CDR3 reads CASSPSRGPNTEAFF. CDR3 bases: TGTGCCAGTAGCCCTTCTCGGGGCCCGAACACTGAAGCTTTCTTT.

Only a few counts were recorded for this clone. The CDR3 DNA reads as TGTGCCAGCAGCCACGGGGGGTCGGCAGATACGCAGTATTTT. Translated: CASSHGGSADTQYF. This chain connects TRBV3-1 (or the pseudogene TRBV3-2) to TRBJ2-3, with 7 bases identical to TRBD2. The CDR3 sequence is 14 residues long. V shed 3 bases and J 4 bases; nucleotides not matched to a gene: 4. CDR1 LGHDT and CDR2 YNNKEL come from the germline V gene (reference sequence).

The chain joins TRBV7-2 to TRBJ1-2, with 10 bases that match TRBD1. In germline, CDR1 is SGHTA, CDR2 FQGNSA. V shed 1 base, J shed 8 bases, and the junction held 4 bases outside the gene matches. This CDR3 spans 14 amino acids. The CDR3 coding sequence is TGTGCCAGCAGCTTAGGACAGGGGGCAGGAGGCTACACCTTC. Its protein product is CASSLGQGAGGYTF.

The J gene is TRBJ1-1, the V gene TRBV18; D is unresolved. The CDR3 covers 14 residues. V lost 2 bases and J lost 2, with 9 bases in between. Per the germline V gene, CDR1 is KGHSH and CDR2 is LQKENI. This CDR3 reads CASSPYRENTEAFF. The CDR3 region has the DNA TGTGCCAGCTCACCATATCGGGAAAACACTGAAGCTTTCTTT.

The chain has TRBV3-1 (or the pseudogene TRBV3-2) and TRBJ2-7; TRBD2 agrees at 8 bases. Germline lookup yields CDR1 LGHDT and CDR2 YNNKEL (reference sequence). The trim removed 0 bases at V and 5 bases at J, leaving 6 bases unmatched. CDR3 length: 15 amino acids. The CDR3 is CASSQDNGGVHEQYF. The CDR3 DNA follows: TGTGCCAGCAGCCAAGATAACGGGGGGGTGCACGAGCAGTACTTC.

The V and J genes are TRBV7-8 and TRBJ2-7, with 7 bases matching TRBD1. This CDR3 spans 17 amino acids. Germline V gene lookup returns CDR1 SGHVS and CDR2 FQNEAQ. Trimming cost V 0 bases and J 3 bases; bases outside gene matches: 11. For the CDR3, the DNA is TGTGCCAGCAGCTTAGCTCACACTACCCGACAGGGCTACGAGCAGTACTTC. Protein sequence: CASSLAHTTRQGYEQYF.

The J gene is TRBJ1-3, the V gene TRBV2; no firm D call. Germline V CDR1 and CDR2: SNHLY, FYNNEI. The CDR3 loop spans 15 amino acids. V dropped 5 bases and J dropped 0 bases, with 11 bases sitting between them. The CDR3 DNA reads as TGTGCCAGCAGTATCGTCCGCCGCTCTGGAAACACCATATATTTT. This gives the protein CASSIVRRSGNTIYF.

This clone was detected a few times. The rearrangement uses TRBV4-1 and TRBJ2-7, with D possibly being TRBD1 (6 bases). Trimming pared 3 bases from V and 3 bases from J, leaving 12 bases between. The germline CDR1 and CDR2 sequences are MGHRA and YSYEKL. The CDR3 consists of 14 residues. This chain's CDR3 is CASSHDRTDYEQYF. CDR3 nucleotides: TGCGCCAGCAGCCACGACAGGACAGACTACGAGCAGTACTTC.

The chain uses TRBV19 and TRBJ1-6; a possible D gene is TRBD1 (5 bases). Germline CDR1 and CDR2: LNHDA and SQIVND (reference sequence). The CDR3 extends over 15 amino acids. V lost 6 bases and J lost 7, with 16 bases in between. The CDR3, as DNA: TGTGCCAGTAGGGGCCTGGGGACGGACAATTCACCCCTCCACTTT. Translation: CASRGLGTDNSPLHF.

The chain is built from TRBV14 and TRBJ1-1; D uncertain. The CDR3 loop spans 12 amino acids. Germline V gene lookup returns CDR1 SGHDN and CDR2 FVKESK. With 1 base removed from V and 11 bases from J, the gap between germline ends came to 11 bases. The CDR3 here is CASSQVERRAFF. The CDR3 DNA reads TGTGCCAGCAGCCAAGTGGAGCGCCGGGCTTTCTTT.

On this clone: This sample also contains other DNA sequences that code for the same CDR3. The CDR3 region has the DNA TGTGCCAGCAGCTTATCGGGGGAGGAGACCCAGTACTTC. Protein sequence: CASSLSGEETQYF. The rearrangement links TRBV7-9 to TRBJ2-5; D perhaps matches TRBD2 (6 bases). V was clipped by 2 bases and J by 5 bases, with 9 bases between them. This CDR3 contains 13 residues. Germline V gene data show CDR1 as SEHNR and CDR2 as FQNEAQ (reference sequence). Drawing the rest from reference TRBV7-9 and TRBJ2-5, the complete variable domain is DTGVSQNPRHKITKRGQNVTFRCDPISEHNRLYWYRQTLGQGPEFLTYFQNEAQLEKSRLLSDRFSAERPKGSFSTLEIQRTEQGDSAMYLCASSLSGEETQYFGPGTRLLVL.

This chain's CDR3 is CASSINPGSTEAFF. The CDR3 DNA reads TGTGCCAGTAGTATTAATCCGGGTTCCACTGAAGCTTTCTTT. The chain employs TRBV19 and TRBJ1-1; D remains unclear. CDR1 LNHDA and CDR2 SQIVND come from the germline V gene (reference sequence). The ends were cut back, 3 bases at V and 4 bases at J, with 12 bases in the middle. The CDR3 has 14 residues.

The rearrangement uses TRBV5-1 and TRBJ1-1, with D perhaps TRBD1 (6 bases). The CDR3 is made up of 14 amino acids. Germline lookup yields CDR1 SGHRS and CDR2 YFSETQ. V gave up 0 bases and J gave up 3 bases, with 9 bases separating them. The CDR3 sequence is CASSLGSGDTEAFF. The CDR3 DNA follows: TGCGCCAGCAGCTTGGGTTCAGGGGACACTGAAGCTTTCTTT.

The V call is TRBV18, the J call TRBJ2-7; the D gene is possibly TRBD2 (5 bases). CDR1 and CDR2 from the germline V gene are KGHSH and LQKENI. The CDR3 is 15 residues long. V lost 4 bases to trimming and J lost 3 bases, with 16 bases between them. The CDR3: CASSLEAGVSYEQYF. DNA for the CDR3: TGTGCCAGCTCACTGGAGGCAGGAGTAAGCTACGAGCAGTACTTC. Complete variable domain (other parts from reference TRBV18 and TRBJ2-7): NAGVMQNPRHLVRRRGQEARLRCSPMKGHSHVYWYRQLPEEGLKFMVYLQKENIIDESGMPKERFSAEFPKEGPSILRIQQVVRGDSAAYFCASSLEAGVSYEQYFGPGTRLTVT.

This chain connects TRBV2 to TRBJ1-6; a possible D gene is TRBD1 (5 bases). The CDR3 sequence is 14 residues long. Trimming left V 6 bases short and J 8 bases short, with 14 bases between. Germline CDR1 SNHLY, CDR2 FYNNEI. CDR3 nucleotides: TGTGCCAGCAGCCACGGGGCCGACCATTCACCCCTCCACTTT. This codes for CASSHGADHSPLHF.

This clone turned up a few times. This sequence joins TRBV6-5 and TRBJ2-3, with TRBD2 identical over 11 bases. V was clipped by 8 bases and J by 2 bases; unmatched bases: 6. This CDR3 comprises 15 residues. Looked up from germline, CDR1 is MNHEY and CDR2 is SVGAGI. CDR3 loop: CASARLAGLTDTQYF. CDR3 bases: TGTGCCAGCGCCCGACTAGCGGGGCTCACAGATACGCAGTATTTT.

The chain is built from TRBV19 and TRBJ1-5; D is unclear. The CDR3 spans 13 residues. CDR1 and CDR2 from the germline V gene are LNHDA and SQIVND (reference sequence). The V and J ends lost 3 bases and 5 bases respectively, with 8 bases between them. This chain's CDR3 is CASSIAVYQPQHF. CDR3 nucleotides: TGTGCCAGTAGTATTGCAGTTTATCAGCCCCAGCATTTT.

This chain connects TRBV25-1 to TRBJ1-1; TRBD1 matches at 7 bases. This CDR3 spans 14 amino acids. CDR1 and CDR2 (germline): MGHDK, SYGVNS. With 8 bases clipped from V and 6 bases from J, the junction kept 12 bases outside the gene matches. The CDR3 sequence: CASGRRGGDAEAFF. CDR3 DNA: TGTGCCAGCGGCCGGCGAGGGGGCGACGCTGAAGCTTTCTTT.

V usage is TRBV5-1 and J usage is TRBJ1-1; D call uncertain. The CDR3 is 12 amino acids. Germline-derived CDR1 and CDR2 are SGHRS and YFSETQ. V dropped 3 bases and J dropped 5 bases, with 8 bases sitting between them. This chain's CDR3 is CASSWLGTEAFF. Here the CDR3 DNA reads TGCGCCAGCAGCTGGTTGGGGACTGAAGCTTTCTTT. Looking up the rest from reference TRBV5-1 and TRBJ1-1 gives the full variable domain: KAGVTQTPRYLIKTRGQQVTLSCSPISGHRSVSWYQQTPGQGLQFLFEYFSETQRNKGNFPGRFSGRQFSNSRSEMNVSTLELGDSALYLCASSWLGTEAFFGQGTRLTVV.